This TCR beta chain was captured in a study of a mutant IDH1 vaccine in newly diagnosed glioma. TCRdb's copy holds only in-frame clones and misses some; the assay was immunoSEQ multiplex PCR. This table has about 90,000 clones, roughly nine tenths appearing once. Time point specified: week 47, end of study. A 20-mer mutant IDH1 peptide at 300 ug was injected subcutaneously with topical imiquimod. Germline loops: CDR1 MNHEY, CDR2 SMNVEV (reference sequence). This CDR3 region has 16 residues. V trimming: 5 bases; J trimming: 3 bases; junction bases outside the gene matches: 7. As to this clone: Its antigen remains unknown.

This TCR was sampled from a woman aged 45-65 years with glioma. The gene calls are TRBV27 and TRBJ1-6, with TRBD1 matching over 7 bases. Sequenced here: PBMCs, sampled from a glioma patient whose treatment included an IDH1 peptide vaccine. The CDR3 region is CASSPQRTGYNSPLHF. CDR3 coding DNA: TGTGCCAGCAGTCCACAGAGGACAGGCTATAATTCACCCCTCCACTTT.